The T cell receptor (beta chain) described here comes from a study of blood T cell repertoires in COVID-19. The table came from immunoSEQ multiplex PCR; TCRdb's copy has only in-frame clones and leaves some out. The repertoire includes 300,000 to 450,000 clones, roughly 89% of them detected once, and around 4% sits in the top ten. After removal of 6 bases from V and 10 bases from J, the junction contained 11 bases not matched to a gene. The length of the CDR3 is 15 residues. Germline CDR1 reads SNHLY; CDR2 reads FYNNEI. Sample: peripheral blood. This receptor was identified in a woman aged 55-70 years with COVID-19, enrolled during active disease. This rearrangement joins TRBV2 to TRBJ1-4; 10 bases agree with TRBD1. In DNA form, the CDR3 reads TGTGCCAGCAGGGACACGACAGGGGGCGGCGGAAAACTGTTTTTT. It specifies CASRDTTGGGGKLFF.